This TCR beta chain is from a study of blood T cell repertoires in COVID-19. Study-level background: T cells, B-cell-depleted T cells, or PBMCs supplied cDNA or gDNA.

The protocol was immunoSEQ multiplex PCR, while the TCRdb copy is restricted to in-frame clones and leaves out a portion. This sample has 65,000 to 100,000 clones, with 89% found just once. Germline-derived CDR1 and CDR2 are SGDLS and YYNGEE. Trimming cost V 3 bases and J 6 bases; bases outside gene matches: 5. This CDR3 comprises 14 residues. The TCR comes from a man aged 45-65 years with acute or convalescent COVID-19. The sample taken for sequencing was peripheral blood. This sequence joins TRBV9 and TRBJ1-5, with 8 bases matching TRBD1. DNA of the CDR3: TGTGCCAGCAGCGATACAGGGGGTAGTCAGCCCCAGCATTTT. It codes for CASSDTGGSQPQHF.